In its sample, the clone carrying this T cell receptor (beta chain) was seen once. This specimen comes from a study of blood T cell repertoires in COVID-19. Study at large: From T cells, B-cell-depleted T cells, or PBMCs came the material, which was cDNA or gDNA.

Enrolled through a virtual design, the participants were between roughly 18 and 90 years of age and came from some 26 US areas. The study assigned cohorts using participant-reported clinical history. Germline-derived CDR1 and CDR2 are LNHDA and SQIVND (reference sequence). With 0 bases removed from V and 3 bases from J, the gap between germline ends came to 5 bases. The CDR3 length is 13 residues. As originally analysed: For nucleated cells, counts were estimated from reference gene primer amplification. Sequencing was performed with immunoSEQ multiplex PCR; in TCRdb, only in-frame clones are kept and a portion is missing. V, J and clone size are those of that table, while D and trimming were read from the DNA. The table records about 310,000 clones, around nine tenths of them present only once.

The clonotype originates from a woman younger than 45 who had recovered from COVID-19. The chain is built from TRBV19 and TRBJ1-1; D might be TRBD1 (5 bases). Sequenced: PBMCs or T cells enriched from blood (not recorded which). CDR3 amino acids: CASSIEGDTEAFF. DNA for the CDR3: TGTGCCAGTAGTATAGAAGGGGACACTGAAGCTTTCTTT.